This TCR beta chain was recovered during a study of vaccination and CD4 T cells after COVID-19. The study, taken as a whole, reports: A nonsignificant median increase from about 20 to 38 SARS-CoV-2-reactive clonotypes was observed. Convalescent patients' clones that were vaccine-specific were spike mono-reactive in 304 of 307 cases.

The table lists this clonotype with a few counts. What it recognizes is unknown. Cultured CD4+ T cell DNA underwent sequencing with the Oncomine TCR Beta short-read assay. After culture, CD4+ T cells served as the source for genomic DNA extraction. Using its own MiXCR run on the PCR reads, TCRdb lists one record per CDR3 protein. The profile covers 15,000 or so distinct CDR3 sequences, with roughly 29% appearing a single time and roughly 21% taken by the ten largest. Stated treatment: roughly 11-day PBMC culture with coronavirus spike peptide pools or control peptides (ViraFEST assay). This CDR3 region has 13 residues. After removal of 2 bases from V and 5 bases from J, the junction contained 3 bases not matched to a gene. Germline V gives CDR1 SGHVS, CDR2 FNYEAQ.

This chain links TRBV7-6 with TRBJ2-7; 7 bases are shared with TRBD1. Source material: cultured CD4+ T cells from blood. The receptor comes from a human donor with COVID-19. The CDR3 here is CASSLRGRDEQYF. The CDR3 DNA follows: TGTGCCAGCAGCTTAAGGGGGCGAGACGAGCAGTACTTC.